The 26 T cell receptor beta chains below were found in one sample sequenced in a study of T cell repertoires in cytomegalovirus infection. In TCRdb, the reads were re-called with MiXCR into one record per CDR3 protein. There are some 350,000 distinct CDR3 sequences in the sample; about a sixth occur only once, and roughly 8.7% lies in the top ten. Sequencing used PBMCs. These TCRs come from a human donor in good health (CMV status not recorded). Some clones in this sample may be carry-over from other donors' samples.

This clonotype appeared a few times. The CDR3 spells CASSLTIGNSPLHF. The CDR3 DNA follows: TGTGCCAGCAGCCTAACCATTGGGAATTCACCCCTCCACTTT. J is TRBJ1-6 and V is TRBV7-6; D gene unclear. Germline V lookup: CDR1 SGHVS, CDR2 FNYEAQ. The CDR3 is 14 amino acids. Trimming stripped 5 bases from V and 7 bases from J, with 12 bases between.

This chain joins TRBV2 and TRBJ2-7; D is possibly TRBD1 (6 bases). V lost 7 bases and J lost 4, with 11 bases in between. The CDR3 is made up of 12 amino acids. Per germline, CDR1 SNHLY and CDR2 FYNNEI. The CDR3 nucleotides are TGTGCCAGCAAAGGGGGTGGATACGAGCAGTACTTC. Translated: CASKGGGYEQYF.

This clonotype was counted many times. The rearrangement uses TRBV5-4 and TRBJ1-1; 7 bases match TRBD1. Trimming at V came to 3 bases and at J to 1 base, leaving 6 bases not matched to a gene. This CDR3 has 15 residues. Germline CDR1 and CDR2: SGHNT and YYREEE (reference sequence). CDR3 DNA sequence: TGTGCCAGCAGCTCCCCGACAGGGAGGAACACTGAAGCTTTCTTT. Its translation is CASSSPTGRNTEAFF. The whole variable domain, filled in from reference TRBV5-4 and TRBJ1-1, reads ETGVTQSPTHLIKTRGQQVTLRCSSQSGHNTVSWYQQALGQGPQFIFQYYREEENGRGNFPPRFSGLQFPNYSSELNVNALELDDSALYLCASSSPTGRNTEAFFGQGTRLTVV.

The chain employs TRBV6-1 and TRBJ1-1; 9 nucleotides align to TRBD1. The junction had 7 bases not matched to a gene; V was cut back by 6 bases and J by 5 bases. The CDR3 totals 14 residues. Per the germline V gene, CDR1 is MNHNS and CDR2 is SASEGT. The CDR3 nucleotides read TGTGCCAGCAGCTACTCCGGGACAGGGACTGAAGCTTTCTTT. Protein sequence: CASSYSGTGTEAFF.

The CDR3: CAIRTSTEGSYNEQFF. CDR3 nucleotide sequence: TGTGCCATCAGAACCTCCACGGAAGGCTCCTACAATGAGCAGTTCTTC. The V gene is TRBV10-3, the J gene TRBJ2-1, with unresolved D. This CDR3 is built from 16 residues. The germline CDR1 and CDR2 sequences are ENHRY and SYGVKD. The ends were cut back, 6 bases at V and 0 bases at J, with 15 bases in the middle.

This chain joins TRBV5-6 and TRBJ1-5; weak D call: TRBD1 (6 bases). There are 13 residues in the CDR3. Trimming stripped 2 bases from V and 6 bases from J, with 9 bases between. Germline V gene sequence: CDR1 SGHDT, CDR2 YYEEEE. The CDR3 nucleotides are TGTGCCAGCAGCTTAGGGGGGTTTCAGCCCCAGCATTTT. Encoded protein: CASSLGGFQPQHF.

This clonotype was counted at least ten times. The chain couples TRBV7-6 to TRBJ2-7; 9 bases align to TRBD1. V lost 1 base, J lost 3 bases, and 7 bases stayed unmatched. CDR3 length equals 16 residues. Germline-derived CDR1 and CDR2 are SGHVS and FNYEAQ. In nucleotides, the CDR3 is TGTGCCAGCAGCTTAGGGGGGGGGACAGGGAACTACGAGCAGTACTTC. Its translation: CASSLGGGTGNYEQYF.

At least ten counts were recorded for this clonotype. The chain has TRBV7-2 and TRBJ2-3; 10 nucleotides line up with TRBD2. The J segment lost 4 bases and the V segment lost 1 base, leaving 8 bases of the junction unmatched. This CDR3 comprises 17 residues. Germline V lookup: CDR1 SGHTA, CDR2 FQGNSA. The CDR3 sequence: CASSLVSGSGGADTQYF. CDR3 coding DNA: TGTGCCAGCAGCTTAGTATCAGGCAGCGGGGGGGCAGATACGCAGTATTTT.

This clonotype was detected a few times. This chain connects TRBV5-1 to TRBJ2-5; D is unresolved. V was cut by 4 bases and J by 4 bases, with 11 bases left in between. The CDR3 is made up of 13 amino acids. Looked up from germline, CDR1 is SGHRS and CDR2 is YFSETQ. CDR3 amino acids: CASSTGSGETQYF. DNA for the CDR3: TGCGCCAGCAGCACTGGTAGTGGAGAGACCCAGTACTTC.

This clonotype has just a few counts. The chain recombines TRBV7-9 with TRBJ2-3, with D perhaps matching TRBD2 (6 bases). V was cut by 8 bases and J by 5 bases, with 17 bases left in between. The germline gives CDR1 SEHNR, CDR2 FQNEAQ (reference sequence). This CDR3 has 14 amino acids. The CDR3 sequence is CASFLAGIEDTQYF. The CDR3 DNA follows: TGTGCCAGCTTTTTGGCGGGGATTGAAGATACGCAGTATTTT.

This clonotype has at least ten counts. The chain joins TRBV7-2 to TRBJ2-3; perhaps TRBD2 as D (6 bases). In germline, CDR1 is SGHTA, CDR2 FQGNSA. The CDR3 has 18 amino acids. V was clipped by 0 bases and J by 6 bases, with 22 bases between them. The CDR3 nucleotides read TGTGCCAGCAGCTTAGCCGAGGCTTGGCGGGGAAGGGCGGATACGCAGTATTTT. This gives the protein CASSLAEAWRGRADTQYF.

J is TRBJ2-2 and V is TRBV2, with 11 bases aligning to TRBD1. V shed 3 bases and J 4 bases; nucleotides not matched to a gene: 4. The germline gives CDR1 SNHLY, CDR2 FYNNEI. The CDR3 is made up of 16 amino acids. The CDR3 coding sequence is TGTGCCAGCAGTGATTTGGGGACAGGGGGCACCGGGGAGCTGTTTTTT. Translation gives CASSDLGTGGTGELFF.

V gene TRBV4-1 combines with J gene TRBJ1-6, with 7 bases that match TRBD1. With V trimmed by 3 bases and J by 5 bases, 7 bases remained unmatched. CDR3 length: 16 residues. CDR1 is MGHRA, CDR2 YSYEKL, per germline. The CDR3 loop reads CASSQAPGTDNSPLHF. Here the CDR3 DNA reads TGCGCCAGCAGCCAGGCCCCCGGGACAGATAATTCACCCCTCCACTTT.

This clonotype turned up a few times. The chain is built from TRBV12-3 or TRBV12-4 and TRBJ2-2, with 7 bases fitting TRBD1. The ends lost 5 bases at V and 5 bases at J; junction bases unmatched: 11. This CDR3 comprises 16 residues. CDR3 region: CASSLLDRSGTGELFF. The DNA of the CDR3 is TGTGCCAGCAGTCTCCTGGACAGGTCGGGGACCGGGGAGCTGTTTTTT.

The V call is TRBV7-9, the J call TRBJ2-7; weak D call: TRBD2 (7 bases). This CDR3 has 11 amino acids. Between the trimmed V and J ends, which lost 8 bases and 7 bases, there was a span of 12 bases. The germline gives CDR1 SEHNR, CDR2 FQNEAQ (reference sequence). CDR3 sequence reads: CASGGAEEQYF. The CDR3 nucleotides are TGTGCCAGCGGGGGGGCAGAGGAGCAGTACTTC.

The CDR3 sequence: CASRRPGQETQYF. The CDR3 DNA reads TGTGCCAGCAGGCGTCCCGGCCAAGAGACCCAGTACTTC. The rearrangement uses TRBV6-2 or TRBV6-3 and TRBJ2-5, with D unclear. Germline CDR1 MNHEY, CDR2 SVGEGT. Deletions cut 6 bases from V and 1 base from J, with 9 bases between. The CDR3 loop spans 13 amino acids.

The chain recombines TRBV7-7 with TRBJ2-2; 10 positions agree with TRBD2. The CDR3 runs to 16 residues. Unmatched junction bases numbered 7, after V lost 5 bases and J lost 4 bases. Germline V gene lookup returns CDR1 SSHAT and CDR2 FNYEAQ (reference sequence). This chain's CDR3 is CASSPRASGGTGELFF. The CDR3 region has the DNA TGTGCCAGCAGCCCCAGGGCTAGCGGGGGCACCGGGGAGCTGTTTTTT.

This clonotype was picked up many times. One junction end does not reproduce the germline sequence, and a read error may be involved. For the CDR3, the DNA is TGTGCCAGCAGCCCAGAGACAGGGATGGTAATCTTC. Translation: CASSPETGMVIF. This rearrangement joins TRBV7-8 to TRBJ2-1; 7 bases are shared with TRBD1. Germline V CDR1 and CDR2: SGHVS, FQNEAQ. CDR3 length equals 12 residues.

This clonotype was counted once. The chain is built from TRBV24-1 and TRBJ2-1, with D unclear. The ends were cut back, 3 bases at V and 5 bases at J, with 4 bases in the middle. The CDR3 loop spans 12 amino acids. The V gene's germline CDR1 is KGHDR and CDR2 SFDVKD. The CDR3 protein is CATSDHNNEQFF. The CDR3, as DNA: TGTGCCACCAGTGATCACAACAATGAGCAGTTCTTC.

The chain has TRBV2 and TRBJ2-3; TRBD2 matches 9 bases. V gave up 5 bases and J gave up 3 bases; unmatched junction bases: 15. The CDR3 covers 18 residues. From germline, CDR1 is SNHLY and CDR2 FYNNEI. DNA of the CDR3: TGTGCCAGCAGTAGGTTAGCGGGAGCCACGGTTAGGACAGATACGCAGTATTTT. Translation gives CASSRLAGATVRTDTQYF.

As concerns this clonotype: A single base separates this from a much larger clone, so it may be a read error. The chain couples TRBV11-2 to TRBJ1-2, with D uncertain. CDR1 and CDR2 from the germline V gene are SGHAT and FQNNGV. This CDR3 comprises 13 residues. As DNA, the CDR3 is TGTGCCAGCGCCGTGAGAGCTAACTATGGCTACGCCTTC. This codes for CASAVRANYGYAF.

The chain employs TRBV7-2 and TRBJ2-1; 7 bases line up with TRBD2. CDR1 and CDR2 from the germline V gene are SGHTA and FQGNSA. The length of the CDR3 is 17 residues. V gave up 1 base and J gave up 4 bases; unmatched junction bases: 10. DNA of the CDR3: TGTGCCAGCAGCTTAGTTTCGGTTGGTAGCGGGTACAATGAGCAGTTCTTC. Its protein is CASSLVSVGSGYNEQFF.

This clonotype was recorded a few times. The chain combines TRBV2 with TRBJ2-3; D gene unclear. CDR3 length: 16 residues. Trimming took 1 base from V and 4 from J, leaving 15 bases between them. Per germline, CDR1 SNHLY and CDR2 FYNNEI. Here the CDR3 DNA reads TGTGCCAGCAGTGAAGGAACTTGGGCGAGAGCAGATACGCAGTATTTT. It yields the protein CASSEGTWARADTQYF.

The chain uses TRBV4-2 and TRBJ2-3, with D perhaps TRBD1 or TRBD2 (5 bases each). The germline V gene encodes CDR1 LGHNA and CDR2 YNFKEQ. This CDR3 comprises 16 residues. The V gene lost 1 base and the J gene lost 6 bases, with 17 bases spanning the gap. The CDR3 protein is CASSQVTGLQRDTQYF. CDR3 coding DNA: TGTGCCAGCAGCCAAGTTACAGGACTTCAGAGGGATACGCAGTATTTT.

This clonotype appeared a few times. CDR3 nucleotide sequence: TGCAGTGGGCACAGGGGACTTTTCGAAGCTTTCTTT. It yields the protein CSGHRGLFEAFF. The V call is TRBV20-1, the J call TRBJ1-1; 7 bases match TRBD1. This CDR3 region has 12 residues. The J segment lost 8 bases and the V segment lost 7 bases, leaving 10 bases of the junction unmatched. Germline assignment: CDR1 DFQATT and CDR2 SNEGSKA (reference sequence).

This chain uses TRBV12-3 or TRBV12-4 with TRBJ2-5; D not certain. Trimming cost V 7 bases and J 2 bases, with 8 bases left between them. The CDR3 spans 12 residues. The CDR3 reads CASTGRQETQYF. In nucleotides, the CDR3 is TGTGCCAGCACCGGTCGGCAAGAGACCCAGTACTTC.